The T cell receptor (beta chain) under discussion was sequenced for a study of blood T cells in healthy people across ages. Study results and caveats: Unsorted PBMCs prevented conclusive naive versus antigen-experienced comparison. Donors of long life had a larger count of naive CD4+ cells and greater diversity than aged donors. Observed TCR beta diversity per million T cells went down as age went up. This fall followed a roughly linear course with age.

Next came a second PCR, run for about 6 to 12 cycles, which used a sample-barcoded 5' primer along with a J-beta primer mix. One entry per CDR3 protein, called by TCRdb with MiXCR from the 5' RACE reads. The sample has about a million distinct CDR3 sequences; 51% are singletons. Looked up from germline, CDR1 is SGHKS and CDR2 is YYEKEE (reference sequence). The CDR3 loop spans 17 amino acids. Trimming took 4 bases from V and 4 from J, leaving 23 bases between them. This clonotype was seen a few times. What it binds is not known. Sequencing was carried out using blood. This clonotype was sampled from a woman in her sixties in good health. The J gene is TRBJ1-2, the V gene TRBV5-5; tentative D call: TRBD1 (5 bases). This CDR3 reads CASSPRFGGMGGYGYTF. The CDR3 coding sequence is TGTGCCAGCAGCCCCCGTTTCGGCGGAATGGGGGGCTATGGCTACACCTTC.